One sample yielded the 28 T cell receptor beta chains listed below, sequenced in a study of technical replicates of blood from a few donors. TCRdb's table, derived via immunoSEQ multiplex PCR, lists solely in-frame clones and lacks some. The table lists tens of thousands of clones, 94% of them singletons. What was sequenced was T cells isolated from PBMCs. Every receptor here comes from a human donor in good health.

The chain uses TRBV10-3 and TRBJ1-1; 11 nucleotides agree with TRBD1. Germline V lookup: CDR1 ENHRY, CDR2 SYGVKD. The CDR3 covers 15 residues. With V trimmed by 7 bases and J by 8 bases, 12 bases remained unmatched. This CDR3 reads CAITAEGQGAREAFF. The CDR3 bases are TGTGCCATCACTGCCGAAGGACAGGGGGCGAGGGAAGCTTTCTTT.

This sequence joins TRBV11-3 and TRBJ2-1; 15 nucleotides align to TRBD2. The CDR3 covers 17 residues. Germline assignment: CDR1 SGHNT and CDR2 YENEEA. With V trimmed by 3 bases and J by 5 bases, 5 bases remained unmatched. CDR3 sequence reads: CASSFGTSGGSNNEQFF. The CDR3 region has the DNA TGTGCCAGCAGCTTCGGGACTAGCGGGGGGTCGAACAATGAGCAGTTCTTC.

The gene calls are TRBV4-2 and TRBJ1-1; TRBD1 might be the D (6 bases). Per germline, CDR1 LGHNA and CDR2 YNFKEQ. The CDR3 consists of 14 residues. The V end lost 3 bases, the J end lost 6 bases, and 14 bases lay between the germline ends. The CDR3 spells CASSHPSGAPEAFF. The CDR3 coding sequence is TGTGCCAGCAGCCACCCCTCAGGGGCACCTGAAGCTTTCTTT.

The V call is TRBV7-6, the J call TRBJ2-5, with D perhaps matching TRBD1 (7 bases). In germline, CDR1 is SGHVS, CDR2 FNYEAQ. Trimming shortened V by 5 bases and J by 0 bases, and 22 bases separated the two germline ends. This CDR3 has 18 residues. In DNA, the CDR3 is TGTGCCAGCAGCCCACTAGCCCTAACTGACAGGGACCAAGAGACCCAGTACTTC. This translates into CASSPLALTDRDQETQYF.

The CDR3 spells CATSRDHVLGAQHF. The CDR3 nucleotides read TGTGCCACCAGCAGAGATCACGTTCTAGGGGCCCAGCATTTT. The rearrangement joins TRBV15 to TRBJ1-5, with TRBD1 as a possible D gene (5 bases). V was pared by 0 bases and J by 11 bases, with 14 bases between. This CDR3 contains 14 residues. Germline V gives CDR1 LNHNV, CDR2 YYDKDF (reference sequence).

This chain connects TRBV6-1 to TRBJ2-3; unclear D gene. V shed 8 bases and J shed 4 bases, with 7 bases lying between them. Germline V gives CDR1 MNHNS, CDR2 SASEGT. The CDR3 is made up of 11 amino acids. The CDR3 is CASRSADTQYF. CDR3 DNA sequence: TGTGCCAGCCGGAGCGCAGATACGCAGTATTTT.

The rearrangement uses TRBV5-4 and TRBJ1-1; D may be TRBD1 (6 bases). The germline V gene encodes CDR1 SGHNT and CDR2 YYREEE (reference sequence). This CDR3 spans 13 amino acids. Between the trimmed V and J ends, which lost 4 bases and 5 bases, there was a span of 12 bases. The CDR3 DNA follows: TGTGCCAGCAGCCCACAGGGCCGGACTGAAGCTTTCTTT. It codes for CASSPQGRTEAFF.

The V and J genes are TRBV15 and TRBJ1-1; 12 nucleotides align to TRBD1. This CDR3 is 15 amino acids long. CDR1 is LNHNV and CDR2 is YYDKDF in the germline V gene (reference sequence). V lost 4 bases and J lost 6; bases outside the gene matches: 6. CDR3 region: CATSMPGQGASEAFF. CDR3 DNA sequence: TGTGCCACCAGCATGCCGGGACAGGGGGCCTCTGAAGCTTTCTTT.

CDR3 region: CASSYSGGAYEQYF. The CDR3 DNA reads TGTGCCAGCAGCTACAGCGGGGGAGCCTACGAGCAGTACTTC. The chain combines TRBV7-2 with TRBJ2-7; 8 bases fit TRBD2. In germline, CDR1 is SGHTA, CDR2 FQGNSA. Trimming removed 4 bases from V and 2 bases from J; junction bases left unmatched: 4. The CDR3 loop spans 14 amino acids.

The chain recombines TRBV9 with TRBJ1-2, with 8 bases identical to TRBD1. V shed 3 bases and J 3 bases; nucleotides not matched to a gene: 4. Looked up from germline, CDR1 is SGDLS and CDR2 is YYNGEE. This CDR3 is 14 amino acids long. The CDR3 protein is CASSATGAYYGYTF. The CDR3 coding sequence is TGTGCCAGCAGCGCGACAGGGGCATACTATGGCTACACCTTC.

The chain recombines TRBV10-1 with TRBJ1-1; D is uncertain. Trimming cost V 4 bases and J 8 bases, with 17 bases left between them. Germline V gene data show CDR1 as WNHNN and CDR2 as SYGVQD (reference sequence). The CDR3 consists of 14 residues. Written as DNA, the CDR3 is TGCGCCAGCAGTGCCACCGGACTTATAGGAGAAGCTTTCTTT. Protein: CASSATGLIGEAFF.

The V and J genes are TRBV7-9 and TRBJ1-2; 7 bases align to TRBD1. The CDR3 covers 13 residues. Looked up from germline, CDR1 is SEHNR and CDR2 is FQNEAQ (reference sequence). V was clipped by 6 bases and J by 8 bases; unmatched bases: 9. The CDR3 is CASRSADREGYTF. Here the CDR3 DNA reads TGTGCCAGCAGATCAGCTGACAGGGAAGGCTACACCTTC.

This chain uses TRBV6-5 with TRBJ1-6, with D possibly matching TRBD1 (5 bases). Per the germline V gene, CDR1 is MNHEY and CDR2 is SVGAGI. Trimming shortened V by 7 bases and J by 8 bases, and 18 bases separated the two germline ends. The CDR3 sequence is 15 residues long. CDR3 nucleotide sequence: TGTGCCAGCAACCGATTCGACAGCCCGGATTCACCCCTCCACTTT. This sequence encodes CASNRFDSPDSPLHF.

This chain links TRBV4-1 with TRBJ1-1, with a tentative D call TRBD1 (6 bases). The germline V gene has CDR1 MGHRA and CDR2 YSYEKL. V was pared by 8 bases and J by 0 bases, with 16 bases between. This CDR3 is built from 15 residues. Here the CDR3 reads CASRSPGALNTEAFF. CDR3 in DNA: TGCGCCAGCCGCTCTCCAGGGGCCTTGAACACTGAAGCTTTCTTT.

V gene TRBV5-6 combines with J gene TRBJ1-1, with no clear D. The V gene lost 2 bases and the J gene lost 0 bases, with 14 bases spanning the gap. The CDR3 is 16 residues long. CDR1 SGHDT and CDR2 YYEEEE come from the germline V gene. Here the CDR3 DNA reads TGTGCCAGCAGCTTTGGTGGACGGGGAATGAACACTGAAGCTTTCTTT. Translating gives CASSFGGRGMNTEAFF.

This clone was recorded once. In DNA, the CDR3 is TGTGCCAGCAGATGGACCCTAGCGGGCACCAATGAGCAGTTCTTC. Residues: CASRWTLAGTNEQFF. V is TRBV6-5 and J is TRBJ2-1; 8 bases line up with TRBD2. This CDR3 is built from 15 residues. Germline CDR1 MNHEY, CDR2 SVGAGI. Trimming cost V 6 bases and J 6 bases; bases outside gene matches: 10.

The chain combines TRBV28 with TRBJ2-1; 11 bases match TRBD2. The CDR3 consists of 15 residues. Trimming at V came to 5 bases and at J to 9 bases, leaving 9 bases not matched to a gene. Germline V lookup: CDR1 MDHEN, CDR2 SYDVKM. In DNA form, the CDR3 reads TGTGCCAGCAGTCTCCGGACTAGCGGGTGGGTTGAGCAGTTCTTC. Translating it yields CASSLRTSGWVEQFF.

The genes are TRBV30 and TRBJ2-1, with 10 bases fitting TRBD2. V trimming: 2 bases; J trimming: 5 bases; junction bases outside the gene matches: 3. This CDR3 has 14 residues. Germline lookup yields CDR1 GTSNPN and CDR2 SVGIG (reference sequence). CDR3 DNA sequence: TGTGCCTGGAGTCGGGGGACTAGCGACAATGAGCAGTTCTTC. Residues: CAWSRGTSDNEQFF.

The CDR3 DNA reads TGCGCCAGCAGCTTGTCACAGGGGAAAATGGTGAACACTGAAGCTTTCTTT. Its translation: CASSLSQGKMVNTEAFF. V and J are TRBV5-1 and TRBJ1-1, with 7 positions matching TRBD1. The CDR3 is 17 residues long. Germline V gene sequence: CDR1 SGHRS, CDR2 YFSETQ. Trimming cost V 1 base and J 0 bases; bases outside gene matches: 9.

V usage is TRBV5-4 and J usage is TRBJ2-3; 8 bases fit TRBD2. J lost 5 bases, V lost 1 base, and 0 bases had no gene match. Germline V gives CDR1 SGHNT, CDR2 YYREEE (reference sequence). This CDR3 has 13 amino acids. The CDR3: CASSLRGGDTQYF. CDR3 in DNA: TGTGCCAGCAGCTTGCGGGGGGGAGATACGCAGTATTTT.

V is TRBV2 and J is TRBJ2-7; D not resolved. The germline V gene has CDR1 SNHLY and CDR2 FYNNEI. The CDR3 consists of 11 residues. Deletions cut 7 bases from V and 3 bases from J, with 7 bases between. CDR3 nucleotide sequence: TGTGCCAGCAAATTCGGCTACGAGCAGTACTTC. This encodes CASKFGYEQYF.

The DNA of the CDR3 is TGCGCCAGCAGTTGGACAGTGAAAGAGACCCAGTACTTC. This codes for CASSWTVKETQYF. V gene TRBV5-1 combines with J gene TRBJ2-5; D might be TRBD1 (6 bases). Germline CDR1 and CDR2: SGHRS and YFSETQ. V was clipped by 5 bases and J by 3 bases, with 11 bases between them. The CDR3 contains 13 residues.

The rearrangement uses TRBV12-5 and TRBJ1-1, with D possibly TRBD1 on 5 matching bases. The germline CDR1 and CDR2 sequences are LGHNT and FRNRAP. The V end was cut by 0 bases, the J end by 1 base, with 18 bases between. This CDR3 is 18 amino acids long. The CDR3 region is CASGLVFPGVGGNTEAFF. The CDR3 DNA sequence: TGTGCTAGTGGTTTGGTATTCCCGGGAGTCGGGGGGAACACTGAAGCTTTCTTT.

The gene calls are TRBV19 and TRBJ2-7; weak D call: TRBD2 (7 bases). V lost 7 bases and J 6 bases, leaving 16 bases between the germline ends. Germline loops: CDR1 LNHDA, CDR2 SQIVND (reference sequence). This CDR3 contains 13 residues. The CDR3 loop reads CASTLGGAGEQYF. The CDR3 DNA sequence: TGTGCCAGTACCCTTGGGGGGGCTGGCGAGCAGTACTTC.

The chain is built from TRBV18 and TRBJ2-7; TRBD2 aligns across 11 bases. The germline gives CDR1 KGHSH, CDR2 LQKENI. This CDR3 spans 14 amino acids. V gave up 4 bases and J gave up 5 bases; unmatched junction bases: 4. CDR3 region: CASSQTSGIDEQYF. The CDR3, as DNA: TGTGCCAGCTCACAGACTAGCGGGATTGACGAGCAGTACTTC.

V usage is TRBV27 and J usage is TRBJ2-3, with 8 positions matching TRBD2. This CDR3 is built from 16 residues. Trimming cost V 7 bases and J 0 bases; bases outside gene matches: 9. Germline-derived CDR1 and CDR2 are MNHEY and SMNVEV (reference sequence). CDR3 nucleotide sequence: TGTGCCAGCATGGTAATAGCGGGGACTAGCACAGATACGCAGTATTTT. Translating gives CASMVIAGTSTDTQYF.

The chain links TRBV5-8 to TRBJ1-6; 8 positions agree with TRBD1. V lost 4 bases, J lost 7 bases, and 7 bases stayed unmatched. The CDR3 is 15 residues long. Germline lookup yields CDR1 SGHTS and CDR2 YDEGEE. CDR3 nucleotides: TGTGCCAGCAGCCCCCAGGGGGCACCGAATTCACCCCTCCACTTT. Its protein product is CASSPQGAPNSPLHF.

The chain couples TRBV7-8 to TRBJ1-5, with D tentatively TRBD1 (5 bases). This CDR3 comprises 15 residues. The germline gives CDR1 SGHVS, CDR2 FQNEAQ. With 0 bases removed from V and 3 bases from J, the gap between germline ends came to 9 bases. CDR3 loop: CASSLAGGDNQPQHF. For the CDR3, the DNA is TGTGCCAGCAGCTTAGCGGGAGGGGACAATCAGCCCCAGCATTTT. Drawing the rest from reference TRBV7-8 and TRBJ1-5, the complete variable domain is GAGVSQSPRYKVAKRGQDVALRCDPISGHVSLFWYQQALGQGPEFLTYFQNEAQLDKSGLPSDRFFAERPEGSVSTLKIQRTQQEDSAVYLCASSLAGGDNQPQHFGDGTRLSIL.